The 27 T cell receptor beta chains below all came from one sample that was sequenced in a study of blood T cell repertoires in COVID-19. Method: immunoSEQ multiplex PCR; TCRdb's copy keeps in-frame clones and lacks some. The table records about 280,000 clones, approximately 90% of them present only once. The sequencing sample was made of PBMCs or T cells enriched from blood (not recorded which). The receptor set was obtained from a woman aged 60-70 years in a cohort exposed to, infected with or recovered from COVID-19 (not recorded which).

This chain links TRBV19 with TRBJ2-7; 9 bases align to TRBD2. Germline CDR1 LNHDA, CDR2 SQIVND (reference sequence). This CDR3 is 14 amino acids long. The J segment lost 3 bases and the V segment lost 4 bases, leaving 4 bases of the junction unmatched. CDR3 bases: TGTGCCAGTAGTAGGCCTAGCGGGAACTACGAGCAGTACTTC. Translated: CASSRPSGNYEQYF.

The gene calls are TRBV7-8 and TRBJ1-1; 9 bases agree with TRBD1. This CDR3 region has 12 residues. CDR1 SGHVS and CDR2 FQNEAQ come from the germline V gene. Losses at the gene ends were 5 bases for V and 10 bases for J; bases not matched to a gene: 5. The CDR3 DNA sequence: TGTGCCAGCAGCCCCTACAGGGGGCCAGCTTTCTTT. Protein: CASSPYRGPAFF.

The CDR3 DNA follows: TGTGCCAGTAGTCCCCGACAGGGAAAGAGCTCCTACAATGAGCAGTTCTTC. Translating it yields CASSPRQGKSSYNEQFF. This chain connects TRBV19 to TRBJ2-1; TRBD1 aligns across 7 bases. Germline V gene sequence: CDR1 LNHDA, CDR2 SQIVND (reference sequence). CDR3 length: 17 residues. V was pared by 5 bases and J by 0 bases, with 10 bases of the junction left unmatched. Looking up the rest from reference TRBV19 and TRBJ2-1 gives the full variable domain: DGGITQSPKYLFRKEGQNVTLSCEQNLNHDAMYWYRQDPGQGLRLIYYSQIVNDFQKGDIAEGYSVSREKKESFPLTVTSAQKNPTAFYLCASSPRQGKSSYNEQFFGPGTRLTVL.

In DNA, the CDR3 is TGTGCTAGTGGTTTGTCACTAAAGGACAATGAGCAGTTCTTC. As protein: CASGLSLKDNEQFF. The chain joins TRBV12-5 to TRBJ2-1; D gene uncertain. Germline V gives CDR1 LGHNT, CDR2 FRNRAP. The V end lost 2 bases, the J end lost 5 bases, and 10 bases lay between the germline ends. CDR3 size: 14 residues.

The J gene is TRBJ1-5, the V gene TRBV18; TRBD1 matches 8 bases. Losses at the gene ends were 5 bases for V and 5 bases for J; bases not matched to a gene: 5. There are 14 residues in the CDR3. CDR1 is KGHSH, CDR2 LQKENI, per germline. The CDR3 sequence: CASSSGGGDQPQHF. The DNA of the CDR3 is TGTGCCAGCTCATCAGGGGGCGGCGATCAGCCCCAGCATTTT.

The V call is TRBV25-1, the J call TRBJ1-4; 7 nucleotides align to TRBD1. Trimming cost V 10 bases and J 4 bases; bases outside gene matches: 9. Germline V gives CDR1 MGHDK, CDR2 SYGVNS. The CDR3 extends over 14 amino acids. The CDR3 sequence is CAKGGQSFNEKLFF. CDR3 DNA: TGTGCCAAGGGGGGACAGTCGTTTAATGAAAAACTGTTTTTT.

For the CDR3, the DNA is TGTGCCAGCAAGCCCGCAGGGGCGAGCTCCTACAATGAGCAGTTCTTC. Encoded protein: CASKPAGASSYNEQFF. This chain joins TRBV7-9 and TRBJ2-1; D possibly corresponds to TRBD1 (6 bases). Germline CDR1 reads SEHNR; CDR2 reads FQNEAQ (reference sequence). The CDR3 sequence is 16 residues long. V was trimmed by 7 bases and J by 0 bases, leaving 16 bases between them.

This rearrangement joins TRBV28 to TRBJ1-1, with 9 bases lining up with TRBD1. V was pared by 10 bases and J by 6 bases, with 12 bases of the junction left unmatched. This CDR3 is 14 amino acids long. Germline assignment: CDR1 MDHEN and CDR2 SYDVKM. The chain's CDR3 is CAISGGTGRPEAFF. The DNA for the CDR3 is TGTGCCATCTCGGGAGGGACAGGGAGACCTGAAGCTTTCTTT.

This clone was seen only once. CDR3 coding DNA: TGTGCCAGCAGTAATTTCCAGGGTAGCGATACGCAGTATTTT. Its protein is CASSNFQGSDTQYF. This sequence joins TRBV27 and TRBJ2-3; a possible D gene is TRBD1 (5 bases). The V end lost 5 bases, the J end lost 6 bases, and 15 bases lay between the germline ends. From germline, CDR1 is MNHEY and CDR2 SMNVEV (reference sequence). The CDR3 has 14 amino acids.

V gene TRBV10-3 combines with J gene TRBJ2-5; tentatively, D is TRBD2 (6 bases). The length of the CDR3 is 11 residues. CDR1 and CDR2 (germline): ENHRY, SYGVKD. The V end lost 10 bases, the J end lost 5 bases, and 11 bases lay between the germline ends. CDR3 bases: TGTGCCAACGGAGGGCCCGAGACCCAGTACTTC. Encoded protein: CANGGPETQYF.

This chain connects TRBV24-1 to TRBJ2-1; D may be TRBD2 (5 bases). Germline V gives CDR1 KGHDR, CDR2 SFDVKD. The CDR3 consists of 14 residues. V was cut by 5 bases and J by 0 bases, with 7 bases left in between. CDR3 residues: CATSVAGSYNEQFF. Here the CDR3 DNA reads TGTGCCACCAGTGTCGCGGGCTCCTACAATGAGCAGTTCTTC.

This clone has only one observation. The chain has TRBV5-4 and TRBJ2-3; 9 positions match TRBD1. J lost 3 bases, V lost 5 bases, and 10 bases had no gene match. Germline loops: CDR1 SGHNT, CDR2 YYREEE (reference sequence). This CDR3 is built from 16 residues. For the CDR3, the DNA is TGTGCCAGCAGGCCTAAACCGGGACAGGGAACAGATACGCAGTATTTT. Amino acid sequence: CASRPKPGQGTDTQYF. The entire variable domain, with the rest obtained from reference TRBV5-4 and TRBJ2-3, is as follows: ETGVTQSPTHLIKTRGQQVTLRCSSQSGHNTVSWYQQALGQGPQFIFQYYREEENGRGNFPPRFSGLQFPNYSSELNVNALELDDSALYLCASRPKPGQGTDTQYFGPGTRLTVL.

The chain links TRBV28 to TRBJ1-2, with 10 nucleotides matching TRBD1. The junction had 7 bases not matched to a gene; V was cut back by 10 bases and J by 2 bases. Germline assignment: CDR1 MDHEN and CDR2 SYDVKM. The CDR3 contains 14 residues. This CDR3 is CAIRRGQGNYGYTF. The CDR3 DNA sequence: TGTGCCATCCGCCGGGGACAGGGGAACTATGGCTACACCTTC.

The chain combines TRBV5-4 with TRBJ1-3, with a weak D call TRBD1 (5 bases). The CDR3 is 12 residues long. The germline V gene has CDR1 SGHNT and CDR2 YYREEE (reference sequence). Deletions cut 0 bases from V and 8 bases from J, with 6 bases between. CDR3 sequence (DNA): TGTGCCAGCAGCTTGGCGGGGGACACCATATATTTT. Encoded protein: CASSLAGDTIYF.

The chain recombines TRBV6-5 with TRBJ1-1; no reliable D call. Trimming cost V 0 bases and J 1 base, with 3 bases left between them. The CDR3 loop spans 13 amino acids. Germline-derived CDR1 and CDR2 are MNHEY and SVGAGI. In nucleotides, the CDR3 is TGTGCCAGCAGTTACTCTAGGAACACTGAAGCTTTCTTT. Residues: CASSYSRNTEAFF.

The chain links TRBV5-1 to TRBJ2-1; 7 positions agree with TRBD2. CDR3 length equals 15 residues. With 2 bases clipped from V and 2 bases from J, the junction kept 4 bases outside the gene matches. CDR1 SGHRS and CDR2 YFSETQ come from the germline V gene. The CDR3 loop reads CASSFLAEAYNEQFF. Here the CDR3 DNA reads TGCGCCAGCAGCTTTCTAGCGGAGGCCTACAATGAGCAGTTCTTC.

The rearrangement joins TRBV4-1 to TRBJ2-3; TRBD2 aligns across 10 bases. This CDR3 comprises 14 residues. Unmatched junction bases numbered 1, after V lost 3 bases and J lost 4 bases. Germline V gene lookup returns CDR1 MGHRA and CDR2 YSYEKL. CDR3 sequence: CASSQGLAPDTQYF. The CDR3 nucleotides are TGCGCCAGCAGCCAGGGACTAGCGCCAGATACGCAGTATTTT.

J is TRBJ1-5 and V is TRBV7-8; D is unclear. Per germline, CDR1 SGHVS and CDR2 FQNEAQ. The CDR3 runs to 16 residues. V lost 2 bases, J lost 0 bases, and 11 bases lay in between. Here the CDR3 reads CASSLRSGYSNQPQHF. As DNA, the CDR3 is TGTGCCAGCAGCTTAAGATCAGGCTATAGCAATCAGCCCCAGCATTTT.

This rearrangement joins TRBV28 to TRBJ2-1; 9 bases line up with TRBD2. The CDR3 is 16 residues long. The V gene end was trimmed by 6 bases and the J gene end by 2 bases; junction bases not matched to a gene: 8. The germline CDR1 and CDR2 sequences are MDHEN and SYDVKM. The CDR3 coding sequence is TGTGCCAGCAGACATTTAGCGGGAGACGCCTACAATGAGCAGTTCTTC. This translates into CASRHLAGDAYNEQFF.

The genes are TRBV5-6 and TRBJ2-7; TRBD1 matches at 9 bases. CDR1 is SGHDT and CDR2 is YYEEEE in the germline V gene. The length of the CDR3 is 14 residues. Germline trimming cut 7 bases from V and 6 bases from J; bases unmatched to any gene: 11. CDR3 nucleotides: TGTGCCAGCGGACAGGGGCTGGGGGATGGCGAGCAGTACTTC. This translates into CASGQGLGDGEQYF. Full variable domain (missing parts from reference TRBV5-6 and TRBJ2-7): DAGVTQSPTHLIKTRGQQVTLRCSPKSGHDTVSWYQQALGQGPQFIFQYYEEEERQRGNFPDRFSGHQFPNYSSELNVNALLLGDSALYLCASGQGLGDGEQYFGPGTRLTVT.

In nucleotides, the CDR3 is TGTGCCAGCAGCAAAGGCAGACTGGACAGCGGGAGGGTCTACAATGAGCAGTTCTTC. This sequence encodes CASSKGRLDSGRVYNEQFF. J is TRBJ2-1 and V is TRBV21-1; the table's D call, TRBD2, has no DNA check behind it. TRBV21-1 is a pseudogene segment. CDR3 size: 19 residues.

This chain joins TRBV4-2 and TRBJ2-5; TRBD2 might be the D (6 bases). V lost 0 bases, J lost 5 bases, and 10 bases lay in between. CDR3 length: 14 amino acids. Germline V gives CDR1 LGHNA, CDR2 YNFKEQ. The CDR3 region is CASSQETSHETQYF. For the CDR3, the DNA is TGTGCCAGCAGCCAAGAAACTAGCCATGAGACCCAGTACTTC.

The V and J genes are TRBV18 and TRBJ2-1, with 12 bases that match TRBD2. The CDR3 runs to 19 residues. Germline CDR1 and CDR2: KGHSH and LQKENI. V shed 3 bases and J 1 base; nucleotides not matched to a gene: 10. This CDR3 is CASSPRTSGNLGSYNEQFF. The CDR3 DNA is TGTGCCAGCTCACCCCGGACTAGCGGGAACCTGGGATCCTACAATGAGCAGTTCTTC. The full variable domain, rest sourced from reference TRBV18 and TRBJ2-1, is NAGVMQNPRHLVRRRGQEARLRCSPMKGHSHVYWYRQLPEEGLKFMVYLQKENIIDESGMPKERFSAEFPKEGPSILRIQQVVRGDSAAYFCASSPRTSGNLGSYNEQFFGPGTRLTVL.

This chain uses TRBV7-3 with TRBJ2-1, with 9 bases matching TRBD2. CDR3 length equals 14 residues. J was trimmed by 6 bases and V by 5 bases; bases with no gene match: 5. Germline V lookup: CDR1 SGHTA, CDR2 FQGTGA. In DNA, the CDR3 is TGTGCCAGCAGCGACACTAGCGGGTCCAATGAGCAGTTCTTC. Protein sequence: CASSDTSGSNEQFF. Filled out from reference TRBV7-3 and TRBJ2-1, the complete variable domain reads GAGVSQTPSNKVTEKGKYVELRCDPISGHTALYWYRQSLGQGPEFLIYFQGTGAADDSGLPNDRFFAVRPEGSVSTLKIQRTERGDSAVYLCASSDTSGSNEQFFGPGTRLTVL.

The chain links TRBV6-4 to TRBJ2-1; 10 nucleotides agree with TRBD1. This CDR3 is 19 amino acids long. V shed 0 bases and J 8 bases; nucleotides not matched to a gene: 16. Per germline, CDR1 MRHNA and CDR2 SNTAGT. This CDR3 is CASSDSRRAGDRGNHEQFF. The CDR3 coding sequence is TGTGCCAGCAGTGACTCGAGAAGGGCGGGGGACAGGGGAAACCATGAGCAGTTCTTC.

This rearrangement joins TRBV19 to TRBJ2-7; 8 bases are a match to TRBD2. This CDR3 has 14 amino acids. V shed 6 bases, J shed 5 bases, and the junction held 9 bases outside the gene matches. The germline V gene has CDR1 LNHDA and CDR2 SQIVND (reference sequence). The CDR3 protein is CASSPSGSSHEQYF. DNA for the CDR3: TGTGCCAGTAGCCCAAGCGGGAGTTCCCACGAGCAGTACTTC.

This chain joins TRBV5-6 and TRBJ2-4; possible D gene TRBD1, 5 bases. From germline, CDR1 is SGHDT and CDR2 YYEEEE. Between the trimmed V and J ends, which lost 2 bases and 0 bases, there was a span of 12 bases. CDR3 size: 16 residues. The CDR3 nucleotides are TGTGCCAGCAGCTTAAGACAGATCTTAGCCAAAAACATTCAGTACTTC. Its translation: CASSLRQILAKNIQYF.